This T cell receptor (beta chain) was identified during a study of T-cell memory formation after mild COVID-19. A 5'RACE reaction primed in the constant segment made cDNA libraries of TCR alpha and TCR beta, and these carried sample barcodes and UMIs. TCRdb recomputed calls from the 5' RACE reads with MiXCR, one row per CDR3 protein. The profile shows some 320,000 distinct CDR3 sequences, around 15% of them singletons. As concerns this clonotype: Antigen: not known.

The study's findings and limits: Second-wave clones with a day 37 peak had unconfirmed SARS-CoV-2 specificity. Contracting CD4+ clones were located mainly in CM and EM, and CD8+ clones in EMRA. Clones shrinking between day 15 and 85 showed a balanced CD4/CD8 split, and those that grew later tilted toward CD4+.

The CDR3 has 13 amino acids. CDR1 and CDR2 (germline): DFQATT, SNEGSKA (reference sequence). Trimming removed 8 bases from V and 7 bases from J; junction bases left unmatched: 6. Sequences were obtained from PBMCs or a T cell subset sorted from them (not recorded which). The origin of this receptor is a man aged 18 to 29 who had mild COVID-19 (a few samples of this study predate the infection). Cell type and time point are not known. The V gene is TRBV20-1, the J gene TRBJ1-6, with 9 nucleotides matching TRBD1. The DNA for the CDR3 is TGCAGTTTTCGGACAGGGGAAAATTCACCCCTCCACTTT. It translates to CSFRTGENSPLHF.